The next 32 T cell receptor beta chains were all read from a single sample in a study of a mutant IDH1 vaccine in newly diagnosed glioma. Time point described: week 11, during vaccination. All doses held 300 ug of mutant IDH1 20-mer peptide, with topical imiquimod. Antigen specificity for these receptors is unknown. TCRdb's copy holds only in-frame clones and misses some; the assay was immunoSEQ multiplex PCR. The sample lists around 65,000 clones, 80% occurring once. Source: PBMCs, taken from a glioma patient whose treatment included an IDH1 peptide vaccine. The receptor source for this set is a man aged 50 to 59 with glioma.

CDR3 in amino acids: CASSPTTGSEQYF. The DNA for the CDR3 is TGTGCCAGCAGCCCCACGACAGGGTCCGAGCAGTACTTC. The chain combines TRBV11-3 with TRBJ2-7, with TRBD1 identical over 7 bases. V shed 5 bases, J shed 6 bases, and the junction held 7 bases outside the gene matches. The CDR3 totals 13 residues. Per the germline V gene, CDR1 is SGHNT and CDR2 is YENEEA. Looking up the rest from reference TRBV11-3 and TRBJ2-7 gives the full variable domain: EAGVVQSPRYKIIEKKQPVAFWCNPISGHNTLYWYLQNLGQGPELLIRYENEEAVDDSQLPKDRFSAERLKGVDSTLKIQPAELGDSAVYLCASSPTTGSEQYFGPGTRLTVT.

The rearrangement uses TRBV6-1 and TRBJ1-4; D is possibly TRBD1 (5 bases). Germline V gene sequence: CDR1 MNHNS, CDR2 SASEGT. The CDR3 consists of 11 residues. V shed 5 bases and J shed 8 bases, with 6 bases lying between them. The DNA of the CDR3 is TGTGCCAGCAGTAACAGGGAAAAACTGTTTTTT. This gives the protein CASSNREKLFF.

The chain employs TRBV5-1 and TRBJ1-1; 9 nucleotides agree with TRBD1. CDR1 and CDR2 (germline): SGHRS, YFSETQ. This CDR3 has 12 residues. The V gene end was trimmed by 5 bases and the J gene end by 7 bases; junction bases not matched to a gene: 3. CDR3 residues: CASSQDRGEAFF. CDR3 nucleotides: TGCGCCAGCAGTCAGGACAGGGGTGAAGCTTTCTTT.

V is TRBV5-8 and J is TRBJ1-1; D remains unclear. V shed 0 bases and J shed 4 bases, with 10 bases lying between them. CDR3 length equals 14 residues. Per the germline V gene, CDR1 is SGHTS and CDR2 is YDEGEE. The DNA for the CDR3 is TGTGCCAGCAGCTTGGGAGTGGGAGGCACTGAAGCTTTCTTT. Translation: CASSLGVGGTEAFF.

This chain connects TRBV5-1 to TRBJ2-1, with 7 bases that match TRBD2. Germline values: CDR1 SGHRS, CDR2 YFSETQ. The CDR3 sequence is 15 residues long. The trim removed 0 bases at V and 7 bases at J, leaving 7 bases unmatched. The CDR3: CASSLGGSGLNEQFF. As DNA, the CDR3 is TGCGCCAGCAGCTTGGGGGGTAGCGGGCTGAATGAGCAGTTCTTC. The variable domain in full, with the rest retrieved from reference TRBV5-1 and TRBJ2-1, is KAGVTQTPRYLIKTRGQQVTLSCSPISGHRSVSWYQQTPGQGLQFLFEYFSETQRNKGNFPGRFSGRQFSNSRSEMNVSTLELGDSALYLCASSLGGSGLNEQFFGPGTRLTVL.

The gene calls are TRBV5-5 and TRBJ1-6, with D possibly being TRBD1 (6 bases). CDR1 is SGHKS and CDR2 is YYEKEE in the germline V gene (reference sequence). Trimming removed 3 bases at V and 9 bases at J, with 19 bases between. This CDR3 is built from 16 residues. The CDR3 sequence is CASSSPGRQVASPLHF. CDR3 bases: TGTGCCAGCAGCTCCCCCGGCCGACAGGTAGCTTCACCCCTCCACTTT.

CDR3 in DNA: TGTGCCAGCAGCTTAGAGGCCGATAATTCACCCCTCCACTTT. Translation gives CASSLEADNSPLHF. The chain uses TRBV11-3 and TRBJ1-6; D is unresolved. CDR3 size: 14 residues. Germline V lookup: CDR1 SGHNT, CDR2 YENEEA. Deletions cut 0 bases from V and 5 bases from J, with 5 bases between. The entire variable domain, with the rest obtained from reference TRBV11-3 and TRBJ1-6, is as follows: EAGVVQSPRYKIIEKKQPVAFWCNPISGHNTLYWYLQNLGQGPELLIRYENEEAVDDSQLPKDRFSAERLKGVDSTLKIQPAELGDSAVYLCASSLEADNSPLHFGNGTRLTVT.

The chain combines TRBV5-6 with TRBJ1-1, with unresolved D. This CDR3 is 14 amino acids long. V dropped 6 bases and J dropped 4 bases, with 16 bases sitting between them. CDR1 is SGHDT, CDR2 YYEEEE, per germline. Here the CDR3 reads CASTLEPASTEAFF. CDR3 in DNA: TGTGCCAGCACCTTAGAACCGGCGAGCACTGAAGCTTTCTTT.

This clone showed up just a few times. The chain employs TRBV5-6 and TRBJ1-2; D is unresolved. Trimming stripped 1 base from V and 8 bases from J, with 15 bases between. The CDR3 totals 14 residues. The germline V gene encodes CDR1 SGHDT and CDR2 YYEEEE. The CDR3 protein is CASSLMTRASGYTF. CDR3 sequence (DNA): TGTGCCAGCAGCTTGATGACAAGGGCGTCCGGCTACACCTTC.

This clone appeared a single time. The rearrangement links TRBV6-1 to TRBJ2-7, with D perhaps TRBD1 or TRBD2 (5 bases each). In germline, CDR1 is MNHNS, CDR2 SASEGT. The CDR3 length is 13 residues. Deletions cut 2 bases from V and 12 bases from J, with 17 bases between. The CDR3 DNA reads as TGTGCCAGCAGTGAACAGGTCTGGGACCGCGGGTACTTC. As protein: CASSEQVWDRGYF.

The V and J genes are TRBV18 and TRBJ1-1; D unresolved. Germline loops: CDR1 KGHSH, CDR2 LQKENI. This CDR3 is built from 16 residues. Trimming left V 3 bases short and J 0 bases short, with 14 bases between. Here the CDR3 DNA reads TGTGCCAGCTCACCCCGACCGGACCTTATGAACACTGAAGCTTTCTTT. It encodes CASSPRPDLMNTEAFF. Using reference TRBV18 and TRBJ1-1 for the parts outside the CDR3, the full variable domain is NAGVMQNPRHLVRRRGQEARLRCSPMKGHSHVYWYRQLPEEGLKFMVYLQKENIIDESGMPKERFSAEFPKEGPSILRIQQVVRGDSAAYFCASSPRPDLMNTEAFFGQGTRLTVV.

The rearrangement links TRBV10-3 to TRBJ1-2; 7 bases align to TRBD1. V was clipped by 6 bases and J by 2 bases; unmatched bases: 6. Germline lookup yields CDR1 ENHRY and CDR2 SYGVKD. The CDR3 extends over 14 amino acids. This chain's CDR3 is CAIRADRENYGYTF. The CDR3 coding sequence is TGTGCCATCAGGGCAGACAGGGAGAACTATGGCTACACCTTC.

CDR3: CAGAPGQGDGYTF. CDR3 nucleotide sequence: TGTGCCGGGGCTCCGGGACAGGGCGATGGCTACACCTTC. The rearrangement links TRBV2 to TRBJ1-2, with 9 bases lining up with TRBD1. Germline V gene lookup returns CDR1 SNHLY and CDR2 FYNNEI. The CDR3 is 13 residues long. V dropped 11 bases and J dropped 6; count of bases not matched to a gene: 10.

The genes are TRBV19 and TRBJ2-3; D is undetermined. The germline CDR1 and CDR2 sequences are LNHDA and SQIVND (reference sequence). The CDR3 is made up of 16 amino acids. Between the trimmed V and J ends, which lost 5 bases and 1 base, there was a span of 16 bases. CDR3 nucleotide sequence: TGTGCCAGTAGTCCCGCCGGGCGCACCGGCACAGATACGCAGTATTTT. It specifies CASSPAGRTGTDTQYF.

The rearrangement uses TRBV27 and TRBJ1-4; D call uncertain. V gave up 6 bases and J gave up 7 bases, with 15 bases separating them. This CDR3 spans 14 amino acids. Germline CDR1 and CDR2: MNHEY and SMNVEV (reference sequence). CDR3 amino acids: CASSLTGMGEKLFF. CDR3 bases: TGTGCCAGCAGCCTAACGGGGATGGGTGAAAAACTGTTTTTT. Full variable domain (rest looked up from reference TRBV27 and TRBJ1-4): EAQVTQNPRYLITVTGKKLTVTCSQNMNHEYMSWYRQDPGLGLRQIYYSMNVEVTDKGDVPEGYKVSRKEKRNFPLILESPSPNQTSLYFCASSLTGMGEKLFFGSGTQLSVL.

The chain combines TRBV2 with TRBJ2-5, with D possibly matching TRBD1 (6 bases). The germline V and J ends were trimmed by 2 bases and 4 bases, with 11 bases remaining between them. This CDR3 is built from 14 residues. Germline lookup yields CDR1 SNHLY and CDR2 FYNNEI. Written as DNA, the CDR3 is TGTGCCAGCAGTGAAAGGGGACAAGGAGAGACCCAGTACTTC. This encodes CASSERGQGETQYF.

The chain's CDR3 is CASRATGGNSPLHF. The CDR3 region has the DNA TGTGCCAGCAGGGCGACAGGCGGGAATTCACCCCTCCACTTT. The chain combines TRBV7-2 with TRBJ1-6, with D perhaps TRBD1 (6 bases). V lost 6 bases, J lost 7 bases, and 13 bases lay in between. Germline CDR1 and CDR2: SGHTA and FQGNSA. The CDR3 contains 14 residues.

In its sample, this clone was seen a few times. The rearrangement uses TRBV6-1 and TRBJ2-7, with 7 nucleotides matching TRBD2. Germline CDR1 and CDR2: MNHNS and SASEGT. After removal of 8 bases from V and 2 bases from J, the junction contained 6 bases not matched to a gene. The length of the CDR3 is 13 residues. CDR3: CASGRGDTYEQYF. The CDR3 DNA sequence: TGTGCCAGCGGTCGGGGGGATACCTACGAGCAGTACTTC.

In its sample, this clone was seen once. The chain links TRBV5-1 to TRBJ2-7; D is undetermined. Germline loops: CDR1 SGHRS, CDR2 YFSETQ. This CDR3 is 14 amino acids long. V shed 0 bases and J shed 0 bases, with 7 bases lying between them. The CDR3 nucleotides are TGCGCCAGCAGCTTGGCTGGCACCTCCTACGAGCAGTACTTC. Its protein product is CASSLAGTSYEQYF.

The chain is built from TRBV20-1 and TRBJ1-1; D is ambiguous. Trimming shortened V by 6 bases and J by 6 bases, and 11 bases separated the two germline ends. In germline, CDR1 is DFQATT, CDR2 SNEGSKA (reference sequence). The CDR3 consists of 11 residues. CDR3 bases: TGCAGTGCCAGCCCCCGGCCTGAAGCTTTCTTT. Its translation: CSASPRPEAFF.

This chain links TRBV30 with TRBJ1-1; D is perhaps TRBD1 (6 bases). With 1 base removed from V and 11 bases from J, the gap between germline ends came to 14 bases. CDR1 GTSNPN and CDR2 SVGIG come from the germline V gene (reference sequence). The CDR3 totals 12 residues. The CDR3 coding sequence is TGTGCCTGGAGTGCGGGGGCCCCTCGGGCTTTCTTT. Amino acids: CAWSAGAPRAFF.

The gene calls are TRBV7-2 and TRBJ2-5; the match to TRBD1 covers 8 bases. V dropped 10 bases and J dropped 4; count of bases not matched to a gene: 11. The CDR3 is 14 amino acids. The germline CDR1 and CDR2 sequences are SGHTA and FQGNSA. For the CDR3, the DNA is TGTGCCACCGCGCGGACAGGGATTGGAGAGACCCAGTACTTC. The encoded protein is CATARTGIGETQYF.

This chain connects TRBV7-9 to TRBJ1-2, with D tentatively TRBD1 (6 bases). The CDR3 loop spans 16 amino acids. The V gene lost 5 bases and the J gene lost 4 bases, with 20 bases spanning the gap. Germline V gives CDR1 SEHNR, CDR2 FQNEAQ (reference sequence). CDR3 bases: TGTGCCAGCAGCCCCGGACAGAGCCTTAATTTCTATGGCTACACCTTC. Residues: CASSPGQSLNFYGYTF.

CDR3 residues: CASSAGTSAETQYF. CDR3 sequence (DNA): TGTGCCAGCAGCGCCGGGACTAGCGCGGAGACCCAGTACTTC. This sequence joins TRBV9 and TRBJ2-5; 10 nucleotides line up with TRBD2. Germline lookup yields CDR1 SGDLS and CDR2 YYNGEE. CDR3 length equals 14 residues. J was trimmed by 5 bases and V by 3 bases; bases with no gene match: 4.

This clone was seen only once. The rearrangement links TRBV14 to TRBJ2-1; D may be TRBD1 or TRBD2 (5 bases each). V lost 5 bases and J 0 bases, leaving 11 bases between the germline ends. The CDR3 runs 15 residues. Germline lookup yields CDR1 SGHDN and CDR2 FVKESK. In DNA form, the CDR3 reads TGTGCCAGCAGCAGCCGGGACGGCTCCTACAATGAGCAGTTCTTC. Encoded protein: CASSSRDGSYNEQFF.

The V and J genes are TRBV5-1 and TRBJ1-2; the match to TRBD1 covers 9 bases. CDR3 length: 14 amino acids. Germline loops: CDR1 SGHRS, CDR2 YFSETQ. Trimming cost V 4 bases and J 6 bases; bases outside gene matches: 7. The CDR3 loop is CASSARDREHGYTF. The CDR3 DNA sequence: TGCGCCAGCAGCGCCCGGGACAGGGAACATGGCTACACCTTC.

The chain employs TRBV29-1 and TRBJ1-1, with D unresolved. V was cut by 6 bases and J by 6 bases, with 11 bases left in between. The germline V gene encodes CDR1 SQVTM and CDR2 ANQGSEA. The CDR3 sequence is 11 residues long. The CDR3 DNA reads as TGCAGCGTATATAGGAGGGCTGAAGCTTTCTTT. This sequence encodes CSVYRRAEAFF.

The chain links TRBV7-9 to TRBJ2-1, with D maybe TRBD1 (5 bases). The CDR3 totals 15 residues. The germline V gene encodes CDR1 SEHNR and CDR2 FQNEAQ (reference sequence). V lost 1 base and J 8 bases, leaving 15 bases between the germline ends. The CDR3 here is CASSLVGVGFDEQFF. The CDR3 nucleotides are TGTGCCAGCAGCTTAGTAGGGGTTGGATTTGATGAGCAGTTCTTC.

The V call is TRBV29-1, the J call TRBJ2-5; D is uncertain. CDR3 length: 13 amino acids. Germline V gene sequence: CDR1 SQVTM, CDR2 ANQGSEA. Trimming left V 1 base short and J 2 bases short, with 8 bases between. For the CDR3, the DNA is TGCAGCGTTGAAGGGTCTTCACAAGAGACCCAGTACTTC. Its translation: CSVEGSSQETQYF.

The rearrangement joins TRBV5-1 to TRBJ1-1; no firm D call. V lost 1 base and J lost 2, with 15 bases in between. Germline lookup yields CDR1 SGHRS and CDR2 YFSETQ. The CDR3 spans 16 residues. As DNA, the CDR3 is TGCGCCAGCAGCTTGAGTTTAAGGAGGCGTAACACTGAAGCTTTCTTT. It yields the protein CASSLSLRRRNTEAFF.

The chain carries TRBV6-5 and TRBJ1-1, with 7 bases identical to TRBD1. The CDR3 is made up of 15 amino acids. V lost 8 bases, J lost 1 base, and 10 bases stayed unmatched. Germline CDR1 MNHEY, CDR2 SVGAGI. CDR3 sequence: CASRRTRGANTEAFF. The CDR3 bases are TGTGCCAGCCGCCGGACCAGGGGGGCGAACACTGAAGCTTTCTTT.

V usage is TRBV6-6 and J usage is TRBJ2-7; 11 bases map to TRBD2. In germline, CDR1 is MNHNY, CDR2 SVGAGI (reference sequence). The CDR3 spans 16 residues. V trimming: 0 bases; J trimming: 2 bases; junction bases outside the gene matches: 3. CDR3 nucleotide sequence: TGTGCCAGCAGTTACTCGAAGGGACTAGCGGCCTACGAGCAGTACTTC. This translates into CASSYSKGLAAYEQYF.